A single sample gave rise to the 11 T cell receptor beta chains below, sequenced in a study of OX40 agonist ivuxolimab in advanced cancers. TCRdb's table, derived via immunoSEQ multiplex PCR, lists solely in-frame clones and lacks some. The sample consists of 45,000 to 50,000 clones, about 81% of them appearing once. The starting material was CD4+ or CD8+ T cells sorted from blood, obtained in a trial of the OX40 agonist ivuxolimab. All receptors derive from an adult with an advanced solid tumor such as melanoma, head and neck, liver or kidney cancer.

This clone was recorded a few times. The V and J genes are TRBV2 and TRBJ1-1; possible D gene TRBD1, 6 bases. CDR1 is SNHLY, CDR2 FYNNEI, per germline. This CDR3 is built from 10 residues. Between the trimmed V and J ends, which lost 7 bases and 12 bases, there was a span of 12 bases. The CDR3 loop reads CASTRGPTFF. The CDR3 DNA is TGTGCCAGCACCCGGGGGCCGACTTTCTTT.

This clone occurred a few times. The V call is TRBV19, the J call TRBJ2-7, with D perhaps matching TRBD1 (6 bases). V was trimmed by 2 bases and J by 3 bases, leaving 11 bases between them. Germline V CDR1 and CDR2: LNHDA, SQIVND (reference sequence). There are 14 residues in the CDR3. CDR3 nucleotide sequence: TGTGCCAGTAGTATATTGGGACACCTCTACGAGCAGTACTTC. This codes for CASSILGHLYEQYF.

The chain couples TRBV12-2 to TRBJ2-1. TRBV12-2 is a pseudogene locus. The CDR3 extends over 18 amino acids. DNA of the CDR3: TGTGCAAGTCGCACATCCCGAAGGGGCCCCGAGGGGTGCAATGAGCAGTTCTTC. Its translation: CASRTSRRGPEGCNEQFF.

This chain uses TRBV6-1 with TRBJ1-5; D call uncertain. Trimming removed 4 bases at V and 1 base at J, with 14 bases between. Germline values: CDR1 MNHNS, CDR2 SASEGT. CDR3 length: 16 residues. The CDR3 spells CASSGNRGLSNQPQHF. CDR3 DNA: TGTGCCAGCAGTGGGAATCGGGGTTTGAGCAATCAGCCCCAGCATTTT.

The rearrangement links TRBV15 to TRBJ2-3; D might be TRBD2 (6 bases). The germline CDR1 and CDR2 sequences are LNHNV and YYDKDF (reference sequence). V was pared by 1 base and J by 8 bases, with 25 bases between. The CDR3 spans 18 residues. Here the CDR3 reads CATSRAYPGLRRGVTQYF. CDR3 sequence (DNA): TGTGCCACCAGCAGAGCCTACCCGGGACTCAGAAGAGGTGTTACGCAGTATTTT.

The chain employs TRBV7-9 and TRBJ2-7, with 9 bases that match TRBD2. The CDR3 is 15 residues long. Losses at the gene ends were 5 bases for V and 4 bases for J; bases not matched to a gene: 9. The germline CDR1 and CDR2 sequences are SEHNR and FQNEAQ (reference sequence). CDR3 nucleotides: TGTGCCAGCAGCCACCCCGGTAGCGGGAGTTACGAGCAGTACTTC. It encodes CASSHPGSGSYEQYF.

The V call is TRBV9, the J call TRBJ2-7; no definite D call. Between the trimmed V and J ends, which lost 0 bases and 0 bases, there was a span of 10 bases. The CDR3 covers 15 residues. From germline, CDR1 is SGDLS and CDR2 YYNGEE. In DNA, the CDR3 is TGTGCCAGCAGCGTAGGGCAGTCCTTCTCCTACGAGCAGTACTTC. Translated, it gives CASSVGQSFSYEQYF.

The chain employs TRBV4-1 and TRBJ2-7; D gene ambiguous. Trimming took 0 bases from V and 0 from J, leaving 9 bases between them. This CDR3 contains 15 residues. Germline loops: CDR1 MGHRA, CDR2 YSYEKL. CDR3 bases: TGCGCCAGCAGCCAAGAAGGTTTCTCCTCCTACGAGCAGTACTTC. Translating it yields CASSQEGFSSYEQYF.

The V and J genes are TRBV4-1 and TRBJ1-1; no firm D call. Germline CDR1 and CDR2: MGHRA and YSYEKL. Deletions cut 2 bases from V and 1 base from J, with 8 bases between. The CDR3 has 14 residues. The CDR3 nucleotides are TGCGCCAGCAGCCAAAAGGTCACGAACACTGAAGCTTTCTTT. Translating it yields CASSQKVTNTEAFF.

This rearrangement joins TRBV5-1 to TRBJ2-7; 13 bases align to TRBD2. V dropped 0 bases and J dropped 7; count of bases not matched to a gene: 4. The CDR3 is 15 amino acids. From germline, CDR1 is SGHRS and CDR2 YFSETQ. In DNA form, the CDR3 reads TGCGCCAGCAGCTTGGATCCGGGACTAGCGGGAGAGCAGTACTTC. Translated, it gives CASSLDPGLAGEQYF.

This clone turned up a few times. The chain combines TRBV7-6 with TRBJ2-7; 8 bases are a match to TRBD1. V lost 1 base and J lost 2; bases outside the gene matches: 4. The CDR3 spans 15 residues. Per the germline V gene, CDR1 is SGHVS and CDR2 is FNYEAQ. CDR3 in amino acids: CASSLVQGATYEQYF. Written as DNA, the CDR3 is TGTGCCAGCAGCTTAGTGCAGGGGGCCACCTACGAGCAGTACTTC.